A selection of T cell receptor beta chains follows, all from one sample in a study of blood T cell repertoires in COVID-19. Only in-frame clones appear in the TCRdb table, and some are missing; sequencing was by immunoSEQ multiplex PCR. The sample has 98,000 or so clones; around 84% are singletons. Sequencing used peripheral blood. The origin of the receptors is a woman aged 60-75 years in a cohort sampled during active or convalescent COVID-19. Each CDR3 is given with its conserved first and last residue. Size is omitted from some rows. Given values are once, few, many or a class for expanded clones.

v_gene,abundance,CDR3aa
TRBV5-4,NA,CASSPRIAGGHSEQFF
TRBV5-1,NA,CASGPYWTSNGELFF
TRBV7-3,NA,CASSWDRPVNQPQHF
TRBV5-1,NA,CASSVGTQSNQPQHF
TRBV9,NA,CASSVGRDRGSHGYTF
TRBV30,NA,CAWSPAANSGNQPQHF
TRBV6-5,once,CASSYSRIPGEKLFF
TRBV7-9,NA,CASNIGGDEQYF
TRBV18,few,CASSPSSGVGYEQYF
TRBV15,NA,CATSRDDKYEQYF
TRBV5-1,NA,CASSVSGDSYNEQFF
TRBV2,NA,CASSGGQALGGYTF
TRBV11-2,NA,CASSLSGLFGHLKNIQYF
TRBV2,NA,CASMRGTGSSYEQYF
TRBV5-1,NA,CASSLGDSAQPQHF
TRBV28,NA,CASSFRGKGNQPQHF
TRBV3-1/TRBV3-2,NA,CASSQDAAGGYSPLHF
TRBV6-1,NA,CASSEPTGPPYEQYF
TRBV5-4,few,CASSGTGPYEKLFF
TRBV19,NA,CASSTRDRGQGYTF
TRBV9,NA,CASSLTAGPRYEQYF
TRBV10-1,once,CASSRLGRGTGANSYTF
TRBV7-9,NA,CASSRTSGITETQYF
TRBV11-2,NA,CASSPRGQGNDEQYF
TRBV5-1,NA,CASSDYRAGVGNEQFF
TRBV5-1,NA,CASSLGEWETQYF
TRBV7-2,NA,CASSPPEGRGEKLFF
TRBV28,NA,CASSFWGDRALGYTF
TRBV4-1,NA,CASSQDLSGRKNIQYF
TRBV25-1,NA,CASGDTGTGGGHEQYF
TRBV2,few,CASRGTRGPNEQFF
TRBV2,NA,CASSDGTTGGTQYF
TRBV10-3,NA,CAISESRDGYGYTF
TRBV3-1/TRBV3-2,NA,CASSQAGTGGDQPQHF
TRBV19,NA,CASSTIQGSYEQYF
TRBV5-1,NA,CASILDTQNTEAFF
TRBV3-1/TRBV3-2,NA,CASSQYPGGEKFF
TRBV19,NA,CASSTSGKANEKLFF
TRBV7-2,NA,CASSPRLANTGELFF
TRBV5-3,NA,CARSLVGGTGTEAFF
TRBV5-4,NA,CASSLGGLAYNEQFF
TRBV7-9,NA,CASSYELGNTIYF
TRBV7-9,NA,CASSAIRTGKYGYTF
TRBV3-1/TRBV3-2,few,CASSLQGDHGGYTF
TRBV14,NA,CASSRTGTGGYNEQFF
TRBV19,NA,CASSISGQGVDGYTF
TRBV11-2,NA,CASSLVQGESYEQYF
TRBV19,NA,CASSSQGGQPQHF
TRBV10-3,NA,CAIREEVRSPQHF
TRBV9,NA,CASSRLLATLTNTGELFF
TRBV5-1,few,CASSLTLGLAKVDF
TRBV6-1,once,CASSELNAVTAGYTF
TRBV4-1,NA,CASSQGDRGYSQPQHF
TRBV19,NA,CASTQQGVSGYTF
TRBV24-1,NA,CASPTTLYSCASRELASTDTQYF
TRBV12-5,once,CASAQPPGTGDYRFPYNEQFF
TRBV7-8,NA,CASSPSGRAYEQYF
TRBV4-1,NA,CASSQDITLAGSGELFF
TRBV9,NA,CASSPRVGSYEQYF
TRBV3-1/TRBV3-2,few,CASSPIQGTGELFF